Each of the 11 T cell receptor beta chains below was sequenced from the same sample in a study of blood T cell repertoires in COVID-19. TCRdb's table, derived via immunoSEQ multiplex PCR, lists solely in-frame clones and lacks some. The table records about 48,000 clones, about 76% of them present only once. Sample: peripheral blood. These receptors came from a human donor with active or convalescent COVID-19. The donor label of this sample is uncertain.

The V gene is TRBV7-7, the J gene TRBJ2-2, with D maybe TRBD2 (6 bases). V dropped 5 bases and J dropped 6 bases, with 22 bases sitting between them. Germline V lookup: CDR1 SSHAT, CDR2 FNYEAQ (reference sequence). The CDR3 spans 17 residues. Here the CDR3 reads CASSRGPIGRGAGELFF. DNA for the CDR3: TGTGCCAGCAGCCGCGGCCCGATCGGGAGAGGGGCCGGGGAGCTGTTTTTT.

This chain connects TRBV28 to TRBJ2-7; 7 nucleotides line up with TRBD2. This CDR3 comprises 12 residues. The J segment lost 3 bases and the V segment lost 6 bases, leaving 2 bases of the junction unmatched. Looked up from germline, CDR1 is MDHEN and CDR2 is SYDVKM. CDR3 nucleotides: TGTGCCAGCAGGTCGGGGGGCTACGAGCAGTACTTC. This gives the protein CASRSGGYEQYF.

The chain is built from TRBV9 and TRBJ1-2; 7 bases are a match to TRBD1. With V trimmed by 0 bases and J by 4 bases, 3 bases remained unmatched. There are 14 residues in the CDR3. CDR1 and CDR2 from the germline V gene are SGDLS and YYNGEE. The CDR3 DNA is TGTGCCAGCAGCGTAGGAGGGGGCAGCTATGGCTACACCTTC. This codes for CASSVGGGSYGYTF.

CDR3 coding DNA: TGTGCCAGCTCCAGGGACAGGGGAGAGACCCAGTACTTC. It is translated as CASSRDRGETQYF. V is TRBV18 and J is TRBJ2-5, with TRBD1 matching 10 bases. CDR1 is KGHSH and CDR2 is LQKENI in the germline V gene. This CDR3 has 13 amino acids. The junction had 2 bases not matched to a gene; V was cut back by 6 bases and J by 4 bases. The full variable domain, with the rest looked up from reference TRBV18 and TRBJ2-5, is NAGVMQNPRHLVRRRGQEARLRCSPMKGHSHVYWYRQLPEEGLKFMVYLQKENIIDESGMPKERFSAEFPKEGPSILRIQQVVRGDSAAYFCASSRDRGETQYFGPGTRLLVL.

The chain recombines TRBV19 with TRBJ2-7; 10 bases are shared with TRBD1. Germline V gene data show CDR1 as LNHDA and CDR2 as SQIVND (reference sequence). The CDR3 is 13 residues long. J gave up 7 bases and V 8 bases, and 8 bases lay outside the gene matches. The CDR3 sequence is CASAGTGVEEQYF. The CDR3 nucleotides read TGTGCCAGTGCCGGGACAGGGGTGGAGGAGCAGTACTTC.

This clone was observed a few times. This chain links TRBV28 with TRBJ2-7; 9 positions match TRBD1. The germline CDR1 and CDR2 sequences are MDHEN and SYDVKM. V lost 7 bases, J lost 1 base, and 8 bases stayed unmatched. The length of the CDR3 is 15 residues. This chain's CDR3 is CASNPLGQGSYEQYF. The CDR3 DNA follows: TGTGCCAGCAACCCCCTGGGACAGGGTTCCTACGAGCAGTACTTC.

This clone was detected only a few times. This chain uses TRBV9 with TRBJ1-6; a possible D gene is TRBD1 (5 bases). The germline CDR1 and CDR2 sequences are SGDLS and YYNGEE. The ends were cut back, 2 bases at V and 7 bases at J, with 10 bases in the middle. The CDR3 consists of 14 residues. Written as DNA, the CDR3 is TGTGCCAGCAGCGTGGGGGGGATAAATTCACCCCTCCACTTT. This encodes CASSVGGINSPLHF.

The rearrangement uses TRBV30 and TRBJ1-1, with D perhaps matching TRBD1 (5 bases). Germline values: CDR1 GTSNPN, CDR2 SVGIG (reference sequence). This CDR3 is built from 16 residues. V was shortened by 3 bases and J by 4 bases, with 21 bases between the two germline ends. This chain's CDR3 is CAWSGDGVRASTEAFF. Here the CDR3 DNA reads TGTGCCTGGAGCGGAGATGGGGTCAGGGCGAGCACTGAAGCTTTCTTT.

The rearrangement joins TRBV19 to TRBJ2-7; 7 nucleotides match TRBD1. There are 14 residues in the CDR3. CDR1 and CDR2 from the germline V gene are LNHDA and SQIVND (reference sequence). Trimming removed 3 bases from V and 2 bases from J; junction bases left unmatched: 4. Here the CDR3 reads CASSIRTGAYEQYF. The CDR3 coding sequence is TGTGCCAGTAGTATTCGGACAGGTGCCTACGAGCAGTACTTC. The whole variable domain, remainder taken from reference TRBV19 and TRBJ2-7, is DGGITQSPKYLFRKEGQNVTLSCEQNLNHDAMYWYRQDPGQGLRLIYYSQIVNDFQKGDIAEGYSVSREKKESFPLTVTSAQKNPTAFYLCASSIRTGAYEQYFGPGTRLTVT.

The chain carries TRBV4-3 and TRBJ1-6, with 7 bases that match TRBD1. CDR1 is LGHNA, CDR2 YSLEER, per germline. V lost 0 bases to trimming and J lost 10 bases; unmatched junction nucleotides: 6. This CDR3 has 15 amino acids. CDR3 sequence: CASSQDGRGSSPLHF. CDR3 sequence (DNA): TGCGCCAGCAGCCAAGACGGCAGGGGGTCGTCACCCCTCCACTTT.

This clone was seen only once. This chain uses TRBV10-1 with TRBJ1-2; D possibly corresponds to TRBD1 (5 bases). Trimming left V 10 bases short and J 4 bases short, with 13 bases between. Germline-derived CDR1 and CDR2 are WNHNN and SYGVQD (reference sequence). The CDR3 covers 12 residues. This CDR3 reads CAIETASYGYTF. The CDR3 DNA sequence: TGCGCCATCGAGACAGCTAGCTATGGCTACACCTTC.